This TCR beta chain emerged from a study of neurological immune-mediated disorders. This clonotype was counted ten times or more. The antigen is not known. V was clipped by 3 bases and J by 7 bases; unmatched bases: 0. There are 11 residues in the CDR3. The germline CDR1 and CDR2 sequences are DFQATT and SNEGSKA (reference sequence). The cDNA came from 5'RACE with 10-nucleotide random UMIs. A single record per CDR3 protein comes from TCRdb applying MiXCR to the 5' RACE reads. The table shows almost 85,000 distinct CDR3 sequences, with approximately 2.8% occurring only once. Study conclusions and caveats: TCR-beta repertoires seemed private in all groups, with no expanded CDR3 amino acid sequences shared.

This TCR was sampled from a woman aged 25 to 39 with multiple sclerosis. This chain links TRBV20-1 with TRBJ2-1; TRBD2 matches at 7 bases. The specimen sequenced was PBMCs. CDR3: CSARGGNEQFF. The DNA for the CDR3 is TGCAGTGCTAGGGGGGGGAATGAGCAGTTCTTC.